These 29 T cell receptor beta chains came from one sample sequenced in a study of T cells in narcolepsy. Here immunoSEQ multiplex PCR was the method, and the copy in TCRdb shows in-frame clones only, minus some. This sample has 30,000 or so clones; 79% occur once, and the top ten carry less than 5%. The specimen was memory (CD45RA-) CD4+ T cells from blood. The receptor set was obtained from a human donor in good health.

This clone came up a few times. The genes are TRBV11-3 and TRBJ2-7; D gene unclear. The germline V gene encodes CDR1 SGHNT and CDR2 YENEEA. V lost 2 bases, J lost 1 base, and 6 bases lay in between. The length of the CDR3 is 13 residues. CDR3 sequence (DNA): TGTGCCAGCAGCTTACGGGTTTCCTACGAGCAGTACTTC. Translated: CASSLRVSYEQYF.

V gene TRBV11-3 combines with J gene TRBJ2-7; D not certain. Germline CDR1 SGHNT, CDR2 YENEEA. Trimming stripped 4 bases from V and 0 bases from J, with 10 bases between. This CDR3 is built from 14 residues. This CDR3 is CASSSHRSSYEQYF. The CDR3 DNA is TGTGCCAGCAGCTCACATAGGAGCTCCTACGAGCAGTACTTC.

The gene calls are TRBV6-5 and TRBJ2-5, with no clear D. V gave up 7 bases and J gave up 5 bases, with 17 bases separating them. Germline lookup yields CDR1 MNHEY and CDR2 SVGAGI. The CDR3 contains 14 residues. The CDR3 bases are TGTGCCAGCACGGCGTCGTACCTCGTGGAGACCCAGTACTTC. Its protein product is CASTASYLVETQYF.

This chain connects TRBV11-2 to TRBJ1-4; TRBD1 matches at 7 bases. The germline V gene encodes CDR1 SGHAT and CDR2 FQNNGV. The CDR3 sequence is 18 residues long. The trim removed 5 bases at V and 0 bases at J, leaving 12 bases unmatched. CDR3 coding DNA: TGTGCCAGCAGCCCAGTGAACAGGGGCTCAGCAACTAATGAAAAACTGTTTTTT. Protein sequence: CASSPVNRGSATNEKLFF.

The chain employs TRBV2 and TRBJ1-2, with a tentative D call TRBD1 (6 bases). Germline V gene lookup returns CDR1 SNHLY and CDR2 FYNNEI. V was shortened by 6 bases and J by 8 bases, with 19 bases between the two germline ends. There are 14 residues in the CDR3. CDR3 sequence reads: CASRLSGGAEGYTF. The DNA for the CDR3 is TGTGCCAGCAGACTAAGTGGGGGGGCGGAGGGCTACACCTTC.

This chain uses TRBV6-5 with TRBJ1-2, with a possible D match to TRBD1 (5 bases). V dropped 6 bases and J dropped 10 bases, with 15 bases sitting between them. The CDR3 runs 12 residues. CDR1 is MNHEY and CDR2 is SVGAGI in the germline V gene. DNA for the CDR3: TGTGCCAGCAGCACGGGGCAGGCTACCTACACCTTC. Encoded protein: CASSTGQATYTF.

The rearrangement uses TRBV19 and TRBJ2-6; 8 bases line up with TRBD1. J gave up 0 bases and V 10 bases, and 8 bases lay outside the gene matches. From germline, CDR1 is LNHDA and CDR2 SQIVND (reference sequence). The CDR3 totals 16 residues. DNA of the CDR3: TGTGCCACCGCGACAGGGGCCTTCTCTGGGGCCAACGTCCTGACTTTC. This codes for CATATGAFSGANVLTF.

In regard to this clone: Other nucleotide sequences from this sample produce the same CDR3. The rearrangement links TRBV9 to TRBJ2-1, with 8 positions matching TRBD2. CDR3 size: 14 residues. The V gene end was trimmed by 0 bases and the J gene end by 7 bases; junction bases not matched to a gene: 3. Germline V gene lookup returns CDR1 SGDLS and CDR2 YYNGEE. For the CDR3, the DNA is TGTGCCAGCAGCGTAGACGGGAGGGATAATGAGCAGTTCTTC. This sequence encodes CASSVDGRDNEQFF.

J is TRBJ2-2 and V is TRBV30, with TRBD2 identical over 8 bases. The V gene end was trimmed by 4 bases and the J gene end by 7 bases; junction bases not matched to a gene: 8. The V gene's germline CDR1 is GTSNPN and CDR2 SVGIG (reference sequence). This CDR3 is 14 amino acids long. The CDR3, as DNA: TGTGCCTGGAACAAAGCGGGAGCGTTCGGGGAGCTGTTTTTT. Amino acid sequence: CAWNKAGAFGELFF.

This rearrangement joins TRBV9 to TRBJ2-1; TRBD2 matches 9 bases. Germline loops: CDR1 SGDLS, CDR2 YYNGEE. CDR3 length: 15 amino acids. Trimming removed 3 bases from V and 3 bases from J; junction bases left unmatched: 4. The CDR3 bases are TGTGCCAGCAGCGGCGGGACTAGCAGCTACAATGAGCAGTTCTTC. Translated, it gives CASSGGTSSYNEQFF.

The chain recombines TRBV5-1 with TRBJ2-2; possible D gene TRBD2, 6 bases. The CDR3 sequence is 14 residues long. V lost 5 bases to trimming and J lost 2 bases, with 10 bases between them. Per germline, CDR1 SGHRS and CDR2 YFSETQ. The CDR3 nucleotides read TGCGCCAGCAGAGGACTACTAAACACCGGGGAGCTGTTTTTT. It yields the protein CASRGLLNTGELFF.

The chain combines TRBV5-1 with TRBJ2-7; TRBD2 aligns across 11 bases. The trim removed 3 bases at V and 3 bases at J, leaving 2 bases unmatched. Germline CDR1 is SGHRS and CDR2 is YFSETQ. The CDR3 is 14 amino acids. The CDR3 sequence: CASSSGTSGYEQYF. Here the CDR3 DNA reads TGCGCCAGCAGCTCCGGGACTAGCGGCTACGAGCAGTACTTC.

CDR3 sequence: CASSPRTGGTDTQYF. The CDR3 nucleotides are TGCGCCAGCAGCCCGCGGACAGGTGGCACAGATACGCAGTATTTT. This chain links TRBV5-1 with TRBJ2-3; TRBD1 matches 7 bases. The ends lost 4 bases at V and 1 base at J; junction bases unmatched: 6. Germline V gives CDR1 SGHRS, CDR2 YFSETQ. The CDR3 totals 15 residues.

This rearrangement joins TRBV27 to TRBJ1-2; D perhaps matches TRBD1 (6 bases). The V end was cut by 3 bases, the J end by 4 bases, with 9 bases between. CDR1 and CDR2 from the germline V gene are MNHEY and SMNVEV (reference sequence). The CDR3 runs to 13 residues. CDR3 sequence: CASSFRGAYGYTF. The CDR3, as DNA: TGTGCCAGCAGTTTTAGGGGGGCCTATGGCTACACCTTC.

The rearrangement links TRBV6-6 to TRBJ1-2; 7 nucleotides line up with TRBD1. CDR1 MNHNY and CDR2 SVGAGI come from the germline V gene (reference sequence). After removal of 10 bases from V and 8 bases from J, the junction contained 7 bases not matched to a gene. The CDR3 covers 11 residues. This CDR3 reads CAISTGTGYTF. The CDR3 DNA reads as TGTGCCATTTCGACAGGGACAGGCTACACCTTC.

This clone was observed a few times. This chain joins TRBV6-5 and TRBJ1-3; D not certain. CDR1 MNHEY and CDR2 SVGAGI come from the germline V gene. CDR3 length equals 14 residues. The V and J ends lost 2 bases and 3 bases respectively, with 8 bases between them. Here the CDR3 DNA reads TGTGCCAGCAGTTACGCGGAAGGTGGAAACACCATATATTTT. Protein: CASSYAEGGNTIYF.

The chain couples TRBV18 to TRBJ2-5, with TRBD2 as a possible D gene (6 bases). This CDR3 comprises 12 residues. V lost 2 bases and J lost 5, with 6 bases in between. Per germline, CDR1 KGHSH and CDR2 LQKENI. As DNA, the CDR3 is TGTGCCAGCTCACCAGGGGGGGAGACCCAGTACTTC. Translating it yields CASSPGGETQYF.

This clone was detected only a few times. The chain combines TRBV7-2 with TRBJ1-2; D may be TRBD1 (6 bases). CDR1 is SGHTA and CDR2 is FQGNSA in the germline V gene. Trimming removed 2 bases from V and 5 bases from J, with 15 bases in between. This CDR3 has 15 amino acids. In DNA form, the CDR3 reads TGTGCCAGCAGCTTATTATCAGGGGCGGGATATGGCTACACCTTC. As protein: CASSLLSGAGYGYTF.

V usage is TRBV5-1 and J usage is TRBJ2-5; D is possibly TRBD1 or TRBD2 (5 bases each). Gene TRBJ2-7 matches the end of the DNA better, so the J call may be wrong. CDR1 and CDR2 from the germline V gene are SGHRS and YFSETQ. CDR3 length equals 14 residues. CDR3 DNA: TGCGCCAGCAGCTCAGGGTTGGTAGAGGGCGAGCAGTACTTC. Translating gives CASSSGLVEGEQYF.

The chain recombines TRBV15 with TRBJ2-7; 8 bases align to TRBD2. The CDR3 is 15 residues long. Germline CDR1 reads LNHNV; CDR2 reads YYDKDF (reference sequence). Losses at the gene ends were 0 bases for V and 2 bases for J; bases not matched to a gene: 3. For the CDR3, the DNA is TGTGCCACCAGCAGAGATTCGGGGGGGCCCTACGAGCAGTACTTC. It translates to CATSRDSGGPYEQYF. The variable domain in full, completed from reference TRBV15 and TRBJ2-7, reads DAMVIQNPRYQVTQFGKPVTLSCSQTLNHNVMYWYQQKSSQAPKLLFHYYDKDFNNEADTPDNFQSRRPNTSFCFLDIRSPGLGDTAMYLCATSRDSGGPYEQYFGPGTRLTVT.

This chain links TRBV20-1 with TRBJ1-1; D call uncertain. CDR1 and CDR2 (germline): DFQATT, SNEGSKA (reference sequence). With 6 bases removed from V and 6 bases from J, the gap between germline ends came to 8 bases. The CDR3 length is 10 residues. The CDR3 coding sequence is TGCAGTGCAGTGAAGCCTGAAGCTTTCTTT. This encodes CSAVKPEAFF.

The genes are TRBV7-6 and TRBJ2-2; 13 bases fit TRBD2. V was clipped by 1 base and J by 7 bases; unmatched bases: 3. This CDR3 contains 16 residues. The germline gives CDR1 SGHVS, CDR2 FNYEAQ. The CDR3 DNA reads TGTGCCAGCAGCTTAGGGACTAGCGGGAGTAACGGGGAGCTGTTTTTT. Translated: CASSLGTSGSNGELFF.

This clone came up once. The chain couples TRBV7-2 to TRBJ2-7; D uncertain. Germline V CDR1 and CDR2: SGHTA, FQGNSA. V was clipped by 2 bases and J by 5 bases, with 19 bases between them. The CDR3 is 16 residues long. CDR3 coding DNA: TGTGCCAGCAGCTTACGCCCCCCCGGCAGGAGCCACGAGCAGTACTTC. Its translation: CASSLRPPGRSHEQYF. Full variable domain (remainder filled in from reference TRBV7-2 and TRBJ2-7): GAGVSQSPSNKVTEKGKDVELRCDPISGHTALYWYRQSLGQGLEFLIYFQGNSAPDKSGLPSDRFSAERTGGSVSTLTIQRTQQEDSAVYLCASSLRPPGRSHEQYFGPGTRLTVT.

The sample holds a few counts of this clone. This chain links TRBV5-1 with TRBJ1-1; TRBD1 matches at 7 bases. The ends lost 0 bases at V and 1 base at J; junction bases unmatched: 12. The CDR3 consists of 18 residues. Germline V gives CDR1 SGHRS, CDR2 YFSETQ. For the CDR3, the DNA is TGCGCCAGCAGCTTGGATTTCCGGGACAGCGCCCGGAACACTGAAGCTTTCTTT. Translated, it gives CASSLDFRDSARNTEAFF.

The chain is built from TRBV18 and TRBJ2-1; 11 bases are a match to TRBD2. Germline V gives CDR1 KGHSH, CDR2 LQKENI. The CDR3 contains 14 residues. The V segment lost 3 bases and the J segment 7 bases; nucleotides outside the gene matches: 2. The CDR3 loop reads CASSPRTSGNEQFF. Written as DNA, the CDR3 is TGTGCCAGCTCACCCCGGACTAGCGGGAATGAGCAGTTCTTC.

The chain uses TRBV5-4 and TRBJ2-3, with D possibly being TRBD2 (6 bases). Between the trimmed V and J ends, which lost 7 bases and 4 bases, there was a span of 16 bases. Germline V gene sequence: CDR1 SGHNT, CDR2 YYREEE (reference sequence). There are 14 residues in the CDR3. The CDR3 region is CASGGGRVPDTQYF. The CDR3 coding sequence is TGTGCCAGCGGGGGAGGCCGAGTTCCAGATACGCAGTATTTT.

The chain couples TRBV6-1 to TRBJ1-2; 8 nucleotides line up with TRBD1. V trimming: 2 bases; J trimming: 5 bases; junction bases outside the gene matches: 7. This CDR3 is 15 amino acids long. Per germline, CDR1 MNHNS and CDR2 SASEGT. The CDR3 protein is CASSEKGQGAYGYTF. The CDR3 DNA follows: TGTGCCAGCAGTGAAAAGGGGCAGGGGGCGTATGGCTACACCTTC.

This chain uses TRBV5-6 with TRBJ2-6, with 8 bases identical to TRBD1. After removal of 3 bases from V and 0 bases from J, the junction contained 8 bases not matched to a gene. The CDR3 loop spans 18 amino acids. Germline V gene sequence: CDR1 SGHDT, CDR2 YYEEEE. CDR3: CASSSTRGRLSGANVLTF. The CDR3 DNA sequence: TGTGCCAGCAGCTCGACCAGGGGGCGTCTCTCTGGGGCCAACGTCCTGACTTTC.

This clone has only a few counts. This chain joins TRBV6-9 and TRBJ2-7; 9 nucleotides align to TRBD1. Germline lookup yields CDR1 MNHGY and CDR2 SVAAGI. This CDR3 has 14 residues. V dropped 2 bases and J dropped 4; count of bases not matched to a gene: 3. Written as DNA, the CDR3 is TGTGCCAGCAGTTATGGGACAGGGTTTTACGAGCAGTACTTC. Protein: CASSYGTGFYEQYF.